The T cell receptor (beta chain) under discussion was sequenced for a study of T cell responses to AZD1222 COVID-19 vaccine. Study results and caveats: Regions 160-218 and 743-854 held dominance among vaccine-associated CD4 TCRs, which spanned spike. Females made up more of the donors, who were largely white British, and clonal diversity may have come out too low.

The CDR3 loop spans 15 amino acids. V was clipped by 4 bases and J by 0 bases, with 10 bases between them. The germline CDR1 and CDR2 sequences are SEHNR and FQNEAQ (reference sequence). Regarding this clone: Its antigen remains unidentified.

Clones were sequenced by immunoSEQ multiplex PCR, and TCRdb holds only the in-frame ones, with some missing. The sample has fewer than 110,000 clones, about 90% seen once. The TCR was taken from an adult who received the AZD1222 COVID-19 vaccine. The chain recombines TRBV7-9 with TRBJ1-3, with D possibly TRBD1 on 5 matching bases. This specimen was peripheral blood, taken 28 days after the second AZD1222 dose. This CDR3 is CASSSDISSGNTIYF. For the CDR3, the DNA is TGTGCCAGCAGCTCGGACATCTCCTCTGGAAACACCATATATTTT.